These T cell receptor beta chains were read from a single sample in a study of T cell clones after liver transplantation. Profiled with immunoSEQ multiplex PCR; TCRdb holds only in-frame clones, not every one. Of fewer than 50,000 clones listed, about 82% are singletons. This specimen was CD4+ T cells from blood, taken 24 months after liver transplant. All receptors come from a human patient who received a liver transplant. The graft donor may be the source of some T cells. Each CDR3 is given with its conserved first and last residue. D genes are given only for firm matches. For some rows the clone size is stated as once, few or many, or as a class when expanded; others skip it.

15	TRBV11-2	TRBJ2-5	-	TRBD2	CASGLTSGSRETQYF	TGTGCCAGCGGTTTGACTAGCGGGAGTCGGGAGACCCAGTACTTC
16	TRBV19	TRBJ2-1	-	TRBD2	CASSSGGLAGKNEQFF	TGTGCCAGTAGCTCAGGGGGACTAGCGGGAAAAAATGAGCAGTTCTTC
11	TRBV27	TRBJ2-7	once	-	CASRKGFEQYF	TGTGCCAGCAGGAAGGGTTTCGAGCAGTACTTC
14	TRBV5-4	TRBJ1-4	-	TRBD1	CASSTGTGNEKLFF	TGTGCCAGCAGCACCGGGACAGGAAATGAAAAACTGTTTTTT
22	TRBV27	TRBJ1-5	-	TRBD1	CASTLLGLPRDSLGVGNQPQHF	TGTGCCAGCACCCTTCTCGGCCTTCCCCGGGACAGTCTCGGGGTAGGCAATCAGCCCCAGCATTTT
13	TRBV18	TRBJ1-3	-	-	CASSRDTGNTIYF	TGTGCCAGCTCACGGGACACTGGAAACACCATATATTTT
15	TRBV4-2	TRBJ1-2	-	-	CASSQDWGSLYGHTF	TGTGCCAGCAGCCAAGATTGGGGTTCCCTCTATGGCCACACCTTC
14	TRBV5-4	TRBJ2-5	-	-	CASSLKGVQETQYF	TGTGCCAGCAGCTTGAAAGGGGTCCAAGAGACCCAGTACTTC
16	TRBV19	TRBJ2-5	-	TRBD1	CASSSGQGRSKETQYF	TGTGCCAGTAGTTCTGGACAGGGGAGAAGTAAAGAGACCCAGTACTTC
14	TRBV5-1	TRBJ1-1	-	TRBD1	CASSPGTGVIEAFF	TGCGCCAGCAGCCCGGGAACAGGGGTTATAGAAGCTTTCTTT
20	TRBV9	TRBJ2-1	-	TRBD2	CASSVGRGGASGFNYNEQFF	TGTGCCAGCAGCGTTGGCCGCGGGGGGGCCTCGGGGTTTAACTACAATGAGCAGTTCTTC
12	TRBV4-1	TRBJ1-1	-	-	CASSPLGEGAFF	TGCGCCAGCAGCCCTTTGGGGGAAGGAGCTTTCTTT
16	TRBV5-1	TRBJ1-5	-	TRBD1	CASSPNPGQGSQPQHF	TGCGCCAGCAGCCCCAACCCGGGACAGGGAAGTCAGCCCCAGCATTTT
16	TRBV19	TRBJ1-1	-	-	CASSSGQTYMNTEAFF	TGTGCCAGTAGTTCTGGACAGACCTACATGAACACTGAAGCTTTCTTT
18	TRBV2	TRBJ2-6	-	TRBD2	CASSEALSGGGGANVLTF	TGTGCCAGCAGTGAAGCGCTAAGCGGGGGAGGTGGGGCCAACGTCCTGACTTTC
14	TRBV2	TRBJ1-2	once	-	CASRTDQGVYGYTF	TGTGCCAGCAGGACAGATCAAGGGGTGTATGGCTACACCTTC
11	TRBV19	TRBJ1-4	-	-	CASSINEKLFF	TGTGCCAGTAGTATAAATGAAAAACTGTTTTTT
16	TRBV27	TRBJ1-1	-	-	CASSSGALREGPEAFF	TGTGCCAGCAGTTCAGGGGCCCTCCGGGAGGGCCCTGAAGCTTTCTTT
17	TRBV30	TRBJ1-2	once	-	CAWTNAAGGRPNYGYTF	TGTGCCTGGACCAACGCCGCGGGGGGACGCCCTAACTATGGCTACACCTTC
17	TRBV4-3	TRBJ1-5	-	-	CASSQVWRGRSNQPQHF	TGCGCCAGCAGCCAAGTTTGGCGGGGAAGAAGCAATCAGCCCCAGCATTTT
14	TRBV19	TRBJ1-1	-	TRBD1	CASSLRTGVAEAFF	TGTGCCAGTAGTCTTAGAACAGGGGTCGCTGAAGCTTTCTTT
18	TRBV27	TRBJ2-1	-	TRBD2	CASSLGTSGLYSYNEQFF	TGTGCCAGCAGCCTCGGGACTAGCGGTCTTTACTCCTACAATGAGCAGTTCTTC
13	TRBV6-1	TRBJ1-1	few	-	CASKGWDASKAFF	TGTGCCAGCAAGGGGTGGGATGCCTCGAAGGCTTTCTTT
19	TRBV12-5	TRBJ2-2	-	TRBD2	CASGFSGLAGGPNTGELFF	TGTGCTAGTGGTTTCTCGGGACTAGCGGGGGGACCGAACACCGGGGAGCTGTTTTTT
14	TRBV5-8	TRBJ2-7	-	TRBD1	CASSPLGTGYGQYF	TGTGCCAGCAGTCCACTTGGGACAGGGTACGGGCAGTACTTC
14	TRBV28	TRBJ2-3	-	TRBD1	CATETGESTDTQYF	TGTGCCACCGAAACAGGGGAAAGCACAGATACGCAGTATTTT
15	TRBV5-1	TRBJ2-7	-	TRBD1	CASSPPGQGSGEQYF	TGCGCCAGCTCCCCCCCGGGACAGGGATCGGGCGAGCAGTACTTC
16	TRBV28	TRBJ1-5	-	-	CASILNRPYSNQPQHF	TGTGCCAGCATTTTAAACAGGCCCTATAGCAATCAGCCCCAGCATTTT
18	TRBV6-1	TRBJ2-3	-	TRBD2	CASSERGLAGVGTDTQYF	TGTGCCAGCAGTGAAAGGGGACTAGCGGGGGTGGGCACAGATACGCAGTATTTT
15	TRBV5-1	TRBJ2-2	-	-	CASTGVTGNTGELFF	TGCGCCAGCACCGGCGTCACGGGGAACACCGGGGAGCTGTTTTTT
14	TRBV5-4	TRBJ1-5	once	-	CASSLGGANQPQHF	TGTGCCAGCAGCTTGGGGGGGGCCAATCAGCCCCAGCATTTT
18	TRBV5-1	TRBJ2-7	-	TRBD2	CASSLAPLGLANSYEQYF	TGCGCCAGCAGCTTGGCCCCCCTCGGACTAGCGAACTCCTACGAGCAGTACTTC
13	TRBV19	TRBJ2-5	-	TRBD2	CASGGGLTETQYF	TGTGCCAGCGGCGGGGGGCTAACAGAGACCCAGTACTTC
15	TRBV5-4	TRBJ1-2	once	-	CASSQGRQGDYGYTF	TGTGCCAGCAGCCAAGGGCGGCAGGGCGACTATGGCTACACCTTC
13	TRBV27	TRBJ1-5	-	-	CASSFHGGQPQHF	TGTGCCAGCAGTTTCCATGGTGGACAGCCCCAGCATTTT
14	TRBV7-7	TRBJ2-6	-	-	CASSLAGVPNVLTF	TGTGCCAGCAGCTTAGCCGGGGTACCCAACGTCCTGACTTTC
16	TRBV9	TRBJ2-1	-	-	CASSVGEGAYYNEQFF	TGTGCCAGCAGCGTAGGGGAAGGGGCCTACTACAATGAGCAGTTCTTC
15	TRBV18	TRBJ1-5	-	TRBD1	CASSLQGASNQPQHF	TGTGCCAGCTCACTACAGGGGGCCAGCAATCAGCCCCAGCATTTT
12	TRBV7-3	TRBJ2-2	-	-	CASSFTPGELFF	TGTGCCAGCAGCTTCACCCCCGGGGAGCTGTTTTTT
18	TRBV5-1	TRBJ2-1	few	-	CASSFVTGNTGGDNEQFF	TGCGCCAGCAGCTTCGTGACAGGCAATACTGGCGGGGACAATGAGCAGTTCTTC
16	TRBV19	TRBJ2-3	-	-	CASSKNTGARTDTQYF	TGTGCCAGTAGTAAAAACACCGGGGCCCGCACAGATACGCAGTATTTT
13	TRBV9	TRBJ2-1	few	-	CASSVDHPFEQFF	TGTGCCAGCAGCGTAGATCACCCCTTTGAGCAGTTCTTC
13	TRBV18	TRBJ2-3	once	-	CASARSSTDTQYF	TGTGCCAGCGCACGTTCTAGCACAGATACGCAGTATTTT
15	TRBV28	TRBJ1-4	-	-	CASSIGRGSNEKLFF	TGTGCCAGCAGTATCGGGAGGGGATCTAATGAAAAACTGTTTTTT
14	TRBV14	TRBJ1-2	-	-	CASSQGWGSYGYTF	TGTGCCAGCAGCCAAGGCTGGGGATCCTATGGCTACACCTTC
17	TRBV5-5	TRBJ2-1	-	TRBD2	CASSPLGSSGSYHEQFF	TGTGCCAGCAGTCCCCTGGGTTCTAGCGGGAGTTATCATGAGCAGTTCTTC
15	TRBV11-2	TRBJ1-2	-	-	CASSWRQDPNYGYTF	TGTGCCAGCAGCTGGAGACAGGACCCTAACTATGGCTACACCTTC